The clone carrying this TCR beta chain was recorded a few times. Antigen unknown. This record comes from a study of T cells in Graves' hyperthyroidism and ophthalmopathy. The study, taken as a whole, reports: Ophthalmopathy was model-predicted a median roughly 6.2 months pre-onset.

Template material for amplifying TCR beta CDR3 regions consisted of RNA transcripts. An initial round of RT-PCR targeting the TCR CDR3 relied on the HTBI primer set. TCRdb processed the multiplex PCR reads anew with MiXCR; each CDR3 protein has one entry. Of about 570,000 distinct CDR3 sequences listed, 11% to 15% are singletons. CDR3 length equals 16 residues. Germline-derived CDR1 and CDR2 are SGHAT and FQNNGV. The V and J ends lost 1 base and 5 bases respectively, with 17 bases between them. The genes are TRBV11-2 and TRBJ2-5; no clear D. The receptor's source is a woman aged 40 to 49 with Graves' hyperthyroidism. Sequencing was done on a sample of blood. The CDR3 sequence: CASSLGRVGPVETQYF. The CDR3 DNA follows: TGTGCCAGCAGCTTAGGTCGTGTGGGCCCTGTGGAGACCCAGTACTTC. Combining the CDR3 with reference TRBV11-2 and TRBJ2-5 gives the whole variable domain EAGVAQSPRYKIIEKRQSVAFWCNPISGHATLYWYQQILGQGPKLLIQFQNNGVVDDSQLPKDRFSAERLKGVDSTLKIQPAKLEDSAVYLCASSLGRVGPVETQYFGPGTRLLVL.